Below, 24 T cell receptor beta chains from the same sample are listed, as sequenced in a study of cytomegalovirus exposure and HLA in healthy donors. Primers for the PCR totalled 60 Vbeta and 13 Jbeta. This table comes from immunoSEQ multiplex PCR, and its TCRdb copy is limited to in-frame clones, with some not included. The sample carries nearly 110,000 clones, 82% recorded once. The specimen sequenced was PBMCs. These receptors all come from a man aged 25 to 40 in good health and CMV-seropositive.

This rearrangement joins TRBV6-6 to TRBJ1-1, with a weak D call TRBD1 (6 bases). CDR1 is MNHNY, CDR2 SVGAGI, per germline (reference sequence). The CDR3 contains 13 residues. The ends were cut back, 6 bases at V and 1 base at J, with 9 bases in the middle. The CDR3 DNA follows: TGTGCCAGCAGCAAGACAGGGAACACTGAAGCTTTCTTT. It translates to CASSKTGNTEAFF.

This chain links TRBV10-2 with TRBJ1-5; D may be TRBD1 (6 bases). The CDR3 length is 12 residues. V was pared by 7 bases and J by 3 bases, with 7 bases between. The germline V gene has CDR1 WSHSY and CDR2 SAAADI. The CDR3: CASTGDNQPQHF. The CDR3 DNA reads TGCGCCAGCACAGGGGACAATCAGCCCCAGCATTTT.

The rearrangement uses TRBV7-2 and TRBJ2-7; 7 bases map to TRBD1. The CDR3 runs to 17 residues. V lost 3 bases and J lost 2; bases outside the gene matches: 13. Germline V CDR1 and CDR2: SGHTA, FQGNSA. DNA for the CDR3: TGTGCCAGCAGCTTCCCTATTTCTGGGACAGTAGCCTACGAGCAGTACTTC. Protein sequence: CASSFPISGTVAYEQYF.

The rearrangement uses TRBV5-4 and TRBJ2-3; TRBD1 aligns across 9 bases. The CDR3 spans 16 residues. Germline CDR1 reads SGHNT; CDR2 reads YYREEE (reference sequence). V trimming: 0 bases; J trimming: 5 bases; junction bases outside the gene matches: 7. The CDR3 spells CASSLGGQGGIDTQYF. The CDR3 coding sequence is TGTGCCAGCAGCTTGGGGGGACAGGGAGGCATAGATACGCAGTATTTT.

The chain recombines TRBV5-6 with TRBJ1-5, with TRBD1 matching over 8 bases. The germline CDR1 and CDR2 sequences are SGHDT and YYEEEE. This CDR3 region has 15 residues. After removal of 2 bases from V and 7 bases from J, the junction contained 8 bases not matched to a gene. This CDR3 is CASSFQDRDEQPQHF. The CDR3 DNA reads TGTGCCAGCAGCTTCCAGGACAGGGATGAACAGCCCCAGCATTTT.

V gene TRBV10-3 combines with J gene TRBJ2-7; D is undetermined. This CDR3 contains 13 residues. Trimming cost V 2 bases and J 4 bases, with 9 bases left between them. Germline V CDR1 and CDR2: ENHRY, SYGVKD. The CDR3: CAISEGLLYEQYF. CDR3 DNA sequence: TGTGCCATCAGTGAGGGGCTATTATACGAGCAGTACTTC.

The rearrangement joins TRBV11-2 to TRBJ1-1, with D possibly matching TRBD1 (6 bases). Germline V gene sequence: CDR1 SGHAT, CDR2 FQNNGV. This CDR3 has 15 amino acids. Trimming left V 0 bases short and J 7 bases short, with 15 bases between. CDR3 in DNA: TGTGCCAGCAGCTTAGACCCACCCGGACAGAGTGAAGCTTTCTTT. The encoded protein is CASSLDPPGQSEAFF.

The rearrangement joins TRBV7-6 to TRBJ1-5, with 10 bases aligning to TRBD1. V trimming: 5 bases; J trimming: 1 base; junction bases outside the gene matches: 8. From germline, CDR1 is SGHVS and CDR2 FNYEAQ. The length of the CDR3 is 17 residues. This CDR3 reads CASSPDRGTWSNQPQHF. In nucleotides, the CDR3 is TGTGCCAGCAGCCCGGACAGGGGGACATGGAGCAATCAGCCCCAGCATTTT.

A few counts support this clone. The gene calls are TRBV19 and TRBJ1-2, with 10 bases aligning to TRBD1. The CDR3 covers 14 residues. Trimming at V came to 4 bases and at J to 7 bases, leaving 6 bases not matched to a gene. Germline V CDR1 and CDR2: LNHDA, SQIVND (reference sequence). The CDR3, as DNA: TGTGCCAGTAGTACTGTGACAGGGGGCGTTGGCTACACCTTC. Translated, it gives CASSTVTGGVGYTF.

This chain connects TRBV4-1 to TRBJ1-5; perhaps TRBD1 as D (5 bases). This CDR3 is built from 17 residues. Germline assignment: CDR1 MGHRA and CDR2 YSYEKL. V was cut by 3 bases and J by 2 bases, with 17 bases left in between. DNA of the CDR3: TGCGCCAGCAGCCAGGGCTTGGACTGGGGGGGCAATCAGCCCCAGCATTTT. Translation gives CASSQGLDWGGNQPQHF.

The V call is TRBV6-1, the J call TRBJ1-2; no reliable D call. The germline gives CDR1 MNHNS, CDR2 SASEGT. V dropped 6 bases and J dropped 7 bases, with 12 bases sitting between them. The CDR3 consists of 12 residues. In DNA form, the CDR3 reads TGTGCCAGCAGACGGGAGGTGCGTGGCTACACCTTC. Its protein product is CASRREVRGYTF.

The J gene is TRBJ2-2, the V gene TRBV5-1; 7 nucleotides align to TRBD1. Looked up from germline, CDR1 is SGHRS and CDR2 is YFSETQ. The V gene end was trimmed by 3 bases and the J gene end by 5 bases; junction bases not matched to a gene: 7. The CDR3 extends over 15 amino acids. CDR3 residues: CASSSITQGTGELFF. In DNA form, the CDR3 reads TGCGCCAGCAGCTCCATTACACAGGGGACCGGGGAGCTGTTTTTT.

This clone was observed a handful of times. This chain uses TRBV7-9 with TRBJ1-2; D unclear. Trimming left V 6 bases short and J 6 bases short, with 8 bases between. Germline values: CDR1 SEHNR, CDR2 FQNEAQ (reference sequence). CDR3 size: 11 residues. CDR3 region: CASRYSDGYTF. In DNA form, the CDR3 reads TGTGCCAGCAGATATTCGGATGGCTACACCTTC.

The CDR3 sequence: CASSLGQGGRTEAFF. Here the CDR3 DNA reads TGCGCCAGCAGCTTGGGACAGGGGGGGAGAACTGAAGCTTTCTTT. The rearrangement uses TRBV5-1 and TRBJ1-1; 9 positions agree with TRBD1. The CDR3 consists of 15 residues. V lost 0 bases to trimming and J lost 5 bases; unmatched junction nucleotides: 5. Per germline, CDR1 SGHRS and CDR2 YFSETQ.

The J gene is TRBJ1-2, the V gene TRBV18; D remains ambiguous. V was clipped by 6 bases and J by 8 bases, with 13 bases between them. The CDR3 is 12 amino acids. Germline CDR1 KGHSH, CDR2 LQKENI. The chain's CDR3 is CASSPSWEGYTF. DNA for the CDR3: TGTGCCAGCTCCCCGTCATGGGAGGGCTACACCTTC.

This clone was picked up one time. The rearrangement links TRBV5-1 to TRBJ1-3, with TRBD1 as a possible D gene (6 bases). V shed 2 bases and J shed 7 bases, with 13 bases lying between them. The CDR3 covers 14 residues. Germline lookup yields CDR1 SGHRS and CDR2 YFSETQ. In DNA, the CDR3 is TGCGCCAGCAGCTTCGGACAGAGACCTAACACCATATATTTT. It codes for CASSFGQRPNTIYF.

This clone was counted a single time. The chain has TRBV7-9 and TRBJ2-5; 9 bases align to TRBD1. The CDR3 has 16 residues. Trimming removed 4 bases from V and 4 bases from J; junction bases left unmatched: 10. Germline CDR1 is SEHNR and CDR2 is FQNEAQ (reference sequence). The CDR3 loop is CASSSFLQGAGETQYF. The DNA of the CDR3 is TGTGCCAGCAGCTCTTTCCTACAGGGGGCCGGAGAGACCCAGTACTTC.

Comments on this clone: Other DNA sequences within the sample encode an identical CDR3. J is TRBJ2-1 and V is TRBV5-1; TRBD2 matches at 8 bases. The germline CDR1 and CDR2 sequences are SGHRS and YFSETQ. This CDR3 is built from 14 residues. The V segment lost 1 base and the J segment 4 bases; nucleotides outside the gene matches: 1. The CDR3 DNA follows: TGCGCCAGCAGCTTGTCGGGGGGGTACAATGAGCAGTTCTTC. Translation: CASSLSGGYNEQFF.

This clone was recorded once. The genes are TRBV6-1 and TRBJ2-3; a possible D gene is TRBD2 (6 bases). Germline V CDR1 and CDR2: MNHNS, SASEGT. CDR3 length equals 16 residues. Trimming cost V 4 bases and J 0 bases, with 14 bases left between them. The CDR3, as DNA: TGTGCCAGCAGTGTCAATTCAGCGGGTAGCACAGATACGCAGTATTTT. Its translation is CASSVNSAGSTDTQYF.

The rearrangement joins TRBV6-1 to TRBJ1-2, with D unresolved. The CDR3 runs to 17 residues. CDR1 and CDR2 from the germline V gene are MNHNS and SASEGT. The V end lost 2 bases, the J end lost 2 bases, and 18 bases lay between the germline ends. The CDR3, as DNA: TGTGCCAGCAGTGAAAGGAGAAGAGGCCCCCTCAACTATGGCTACACCTTC. Its translation is CASSERRRGPLNYGYTF.

The V gene is TRBV29-1, the J gene TRBJ1-1; D possibly corresponds to TRBD1 (5 bases). Germline CDR1 is SQVTM and CDR2 is ANQGSEA. The CDR3 consists of 12 residues. Trimming removed 7 bases at V and 8 bases at J, with 17 bases between. This CDR3 reads CSGWDSGWEAFF. The CDR3, as DNA: TGCAGCGGATGGGACTCAGGGTGGGAAGCTTTCTTT.

The chain carries TRBV5-8 and TRBJ2-1, with D tentatively TRBD2 (5 bases). The ends were cut back, 5 bases at V and 7 bases at J, with 13 bases in the middle. This CDR3 comprises 13 residues. Germline values: CDR1 SGHTS, CDR2 YDEGEE. For the CDR3, the DNA is TGTGCCAGCAGTGAGGACGGGGTAAATGAGCAGTTCTTC. It is translated as CASSEDGVNEQFF.

The gene calls are TRBV5-1 and TRBJ1-6, with D perhaps matching TRBD1 (5 bases). In germline, CDR1 is SGHRS, CDR2 YFSETQ. This CDR3 is 13 amino acids long. V dropped 5 bases and J dropped 11 bases, with 14 bases sitting between them. CDR3 nucleotide sequence: TGCGCCAGCAGAGGCAGGGAGGAAACACCCCTCCACTTT. Protein product: CASRGREETPLHF.

Regarding this clone: The sample carries other DNA sequences with the same CDR3. The CDR3 DNA reads as TGTGCCAGCAGCCCGGGTTCCTACGAGCAGTACTTC. This codes for CASSPGSYEQYF. The chain recombines TRBV6-6 with TRBJ2-7; D gene ambiguous. The CDR3 spans 12 residues. Germline V gives CDR1 MNHNY, CDR2 SVGAGI (reference sequence). The germline V and J ends were trimmed by 6 bases and 1 base, with 7 bases remaining between them.